One sample yielded the 20 T cell receptor beta chains listed below, sequenced in a study of cytotoxic CD8 clonotypes in ibrutinib-treated CLL. Sequenced by immunoSEQ multiplex PCR; TCRdb stores in-frame clones only, minus some. The sample lists 130,000 or so clones; 80% to 90% were seen once. The specimen comprised PBMCs, sampled after 24 months of ibrutinib treatment. The source is a human donor with chronic lymphocytic leukemia.

V is TRBV6-5 and J is TRBJ2-2; the match to TRBD1 covers 7 bases. The J segment lost 9 bases and the V segment lost 0 bases, leaving 7 bases of the junction unmatched. Germline assignment: CDR1 MNHEY and CDR2 SVGAGI. The CDR3 contains 15 residues. CDR3 nucleotide sequence: TGTGCCAGCAGTTACTCCCGACAGGGCCAACGGGAGCTGTTTTTT. Translating it yields CASSYSRQGQRELFF.

This chain uses TRBV18 with TRBJ2-5; D call uncertain. The CDR3 consists of 13 residues. V shed 1 base and J shed 3 bases, with 6 bases lying between them. CDR1 is KGHSH and CDR2 is LQKENI in the germline V gene. The CDR3: CASSPLAEETQYF. CDR3 bases: TGTGCCAGCTCACCACTGGCAGAAGAGACCCAGTACTTC.

The rearrangement links TRBV4-2 to TRBJ2-5; possible D gene TRBD2, 5 bases. Trimming left V 0 bases short and J 5 bases short, with 16 bases between. Germline-derived CDR1 and CDR2 are LGHNA and YNFKEQ. The length of the CDR3 is 16 residues. The CDR3 DNA follows: TGTGCCAGCAGCCAAGAAGGTACAGCGGCGCTGGAGACCCAGTACTTC. Amino acids: CASSQEGTAALETQYF.

In this sample, this clone turned up a few times. V and J are TRBV28 and TRBJ2-7; 11 bases are a match to TRBD2. The V and J ends lost 4 bases and 4 bases, in that order; junction bases with no gene match: 9. Germline CDR1 MDHEN, CDR2 SYDVKM. This CDR3 is built from 16 residues. This chain's CDR3 is CASSSAVAGGRYEQYF. The CDR3 DNA sequence: TGTGCCAGCAGTTCCGCGGTAGCGGGGGGGCGATACGAGCAGTACTTC.

The chain couples TRBV27 to TRBJ1-2; D may be TRBD1 (5 bases). The CDR3 contains 17 residues. With 5 bases removed from V and 4 bases from J, the gap between germline ends came to 23 bases. From germline, CDR1 is MNHEY and CDR2 SMNVEV (reference sequence). The CDR3 is CASSPPSPGTGFYGYTF. Written as DNA, the CDR3 is TGTGCCAGCAGTCCCCCCAGTCCCGGGACGGGTTTCTATGGCTACACCTTC.

The gene calls are TRBV7-2 and TRBJ2-1, with TRBD2 matching 10 bases. The CDR3 runs 14 residues. The germline V gene encodes CDR1 SGHTA and CDR2 FQGNSA. With V trimmed by 6 bases and J by 7 bases, 6 bases remained unmatched. CDR3 nucleotides: TGTGCCAGCAGGGGGCCTAGCGGGGGTAATGAGCAGTTCTTC. Encoded protein: CASRGPSGGNEQFF.

The V and J genes are TRBV7-2 and TRBJ1-1; D is possibly TRBD1 (5 bases). CDR1 is SGHTA, CDR2 FQGNSA, per germline. V lost 5 bases, J lost 4 bases, and 14 bases lay in between. The CDR3 length is 14 residues. The CDR3 here is CASSSMGVGTEAFF. The CDR3 DNA is TGTGCCAGCAGCAGCATGGGGGTTGGCACTGAAGCTTTCTTT. Drawing the rest from reference TRBV7-2 and TRBJ1-1, the complete variable domain is GAGVSQSPSNKVTEKGKDVELRCDPISGHTALYWYRQSLGQGLEFLIYFQGNSAPDKSGLPSDRFSAERTGGSVSTLTIQRTQQEDSAVYLCASSSMGVGTEAFFGQGTRLTVV.

The genes are TRBV29-1 and TRBJ2-1; 8 nucleotides match TRBD2. The trim removed 8 bases at V and 8 bases at J, leaving 11 bases unmatched. Per the germline V gene, CDR1 is SQVTM and CDR2 is ANQGSEA. This CDR3 is 13 amino acids long. The CDR3 reads CSCSRGGVYEQFF. As DNA, the CDR3 is TGCAGCTGCTCCCGGGGGGGCGTCTATGAGCAGTTCTTC.

This clone has a single count. This chain uses TRBV28 with TRBJ1-6, with TRBD1 matching 7 bases. Germline V gene data show CDR1 as MDHEN and CDR2 as SYDVKM. Trimming took 6 bases from V and 10 from J; bases not matched to a gene: 12. This CDR3 comprises 15 residues. As DNA, the CDR3 is TGTGCCAGCAGCCTCCAGGGGGGTCGAGGCTCACCCCTCCACTTT. Its translation: CASSLQGGRGSPLHF.

The rearrangement links TRBV1 to TRBJ2-7; no check of the table's D call, TRBD1, against the DNA was made. TRBV1 is a pseudogene locus. The CDR3 contains 15 residues. The CDR3 coding sequence is TGCACCAGCAGCCAAGCCCACAGGCCTGGATACGAGCAGTACTTC. This encodes CTSSQAHRPGYEQYF.

This clone has a single count. CDR3 coding DNA: TGTGCCAGCAGCTACGGGACTGAAGCTTTCTTT. Amino acid sequence: CASSYGTEAFF. The chain combines TRBV7-9 with TRBJ1-1, with no clear D. Per the germline V gene, CDR1 is SEHNR and CDR2 is FQNEAQ (reference sequence). V was trimmed by 4 bases and J by 5 bases, leaving 5 bases between them. This CDR3 is 11 amino acids long.

The rearrangement joins TRBV28 to TRBJ2-6; the match to TRBD1 covers 7 bases. The ends lost 5 bases at V and 5 bases at J; junction bases unmatched: 6. This CDR3 region has 15 residues. Per the germline V gene, CDR1 is MDHEN and CDR2 is SYDVKM. Here the CDR3 DNA reads TGTGCCAGCAGTGTGACAGGGAGAAGGGCCAACGTCCTGACTTTC. The encoded protein is CASSVTGRRANVLTF. Supplemented by reference TRBV28 and TRBJ2-6, the full variable domain reads DVKVTQSSRYLVKRTGEKVFLECVQDMDHENMFWYRQDPGLGLRLIYFSYDVKMKEKGDIPEGYSVSREKKERFSLILESASTNQTSMYLCASSVTGRRANVLTFGAGSRLTVL.

DNA for the CDR3: TGTGCCAGCAGCTTCCAAGCAGTTCCTAGCTACGAGCAGTACTTC. Its protein product is CASSFQAVPSYEQYF. This sequence joins TRBV7-9 and TRBJ2-7; D unresolved. Trimming cost V 3 bases and J 3 bases, with 15 bases left between them. CDR3 size: 15 residues. Germline CDR1 reads SEHNR; CDR2 reads FQNEAQ (reference sequence).

This clone was picked up one time. The V call is TRBV25-1, the J call TRBJ2-3; 10 nucleotides agree with TRBD2. The CDR3 is 17 amino acids. Germline lookup yields CDR1 MGHDK and CDR2 SYGVNS. Germline trimming cut 4 bases from V and 1 base from J; bases unmatched to any gene: 8. The CDR3: CASSVNSGGKRTDTQYF. The CDR3 nucleotides are TGTGCCAGCAGTGTAAATAGCGGGGGGAAGCGCACAGATACGCAGTATTTT.

The genes are TRBV5-1 and TRBJ1-2, with D possibly being TRBD1 (6 bases). Germline values: CDR1 SGHRS, CDR2 YFSETQ. The CDR3 length is 13 residues. V was cut by 4 bases and J by 5 bases, with 12 bases left in between. CDR3 in DNA: TGCGCCAGCAGCCCCGGGACACCTTATGGCTACACCTTC. It translates to CASSPGTPYGYTF.

This chain uses TRBV28 with TRBJ1-2; 8 positions match TRBD1. Germline V lookup: CDR1 MDHEN, CDR2 SYDVKM. The trim removed 4 bases at V and 3 bases at J, leaving 4 bases unmatched. The CDR3 has 14 amino acids. This chain's CDR3 is CASSSGQGDYGYTF. Here the CDR3 DNA reads TGTGCCAGCAGTTCAGGACAGGGAGACTATGGCTACACCTTC.

The CDR3 DNA is TGTGCCAGCAGCTCAGGCGGCTCCACTGAAGCTTTCTTT. As protein: CASSSGGSTEAFF. This rearrangement joins TRBV7-2 to TRBJ1-1; D is unclear. This CDR3 is 13 amino acids long. V was pared by 4 bases and J by 4 bases, with 10 bases between. Germline values: CDR1 SGHTA, CDR2 FQGNSA.

The chain employs TRBV5-5 and TRBJ2-2; no clear D. V gave up 3 bases and J gave up 5 bases, with 14 bases separating them. Per the germline V gene, CDR1 is SGHKS and CDR2 is YYEKEE (reference sequence). CDR3 length: 15 residues. Here the CDR3 DNA reads TGTGCCAGCAGCTACCTCTTACTGGGGACCGGGGAGCTGTTTTTT. Translation: CASSYLLLGTGELFF.

In DNA, the CDR3 is TGTGCCAGCAGGGAACGGACGGTGAACACTGAAGCTTTCTTT. Protein: CASRERTVNTEAFF. The chain is built from TRBV27 and TRBJ1-1; D ambiguous. The V gene lost 6 bases and the J gene lost 0 bases, with 11 bases spanning the gap. The germline CDR1 and CDR2 sequences are MNHEY and SMNVEV (reference sequence). This CDR3 is built from 14 residues.

The chain has TRBV15 and TRBJ2-1; D is possibly TRBD1 (5 bases). This CDR3 comprises 16 residues. V lost 4 bases and J 4 bases, leaving 17 bases between the germline ends. Germline V lookup: CDR1 LNHNV, CDR2 YYDKDF (reference sequence). CDR3 protein: CATSNGNQGVYNEQFF. CDR3 DNA sequence: TGTGCCACCAGCAATGGAAACCAAGGGGTTTACAATGAGCAGTTCTTC.